One sample yielded the 22 T cell receptor beta chains listed below, sequenced in a study of blood T cell repertoires in COVID-19. Assay: immunoSEQ multiplex PCR; the TCRdb copy retains only in-frame clones and omits some. Of over 85,000 clones detected, around 87% appear once; the ten largest clones hold 4.5% to 5.5%. The specimen sequenced was peripheral blood. The origin of the receptors is a man between 40 and 49 years old with acute or convalescent COVID-19.

The chain links TRBV7-2 to TRBJ1-6; 8 bases fit TRBD1. The germline V gene has CDR1 SGHTA and CDR2 FQGNSA. J gave up 7 bases and V 2 bases, and 4 bases lay outside the gene matches. CDR3 length: 15 residues. CDR3: CASSLSRTGNSPLHF. In nucleotides, the CDR3 is TGTGCCAGCAGCTTATCAAGGACAGGGAATTCACCCCTCCACTTT.

The chain couples TRBV4-2 to TRBJ1-1; D gene uncertain. V was trimmed by 7 bases and J by 1 base, leaving 13 bases between them. The germline V gene has CDR1 LGHNA and CDR2 YNFKEQ. This CDR3 region has 14 residues. The DNA of the CDR3 is TGTGCCAGCACTTCGGGTCTGAGGAACACTGAAGCTTTCTTT. Residues: CASTSGLRNTEAFF.

The V gene is TRBV19, the J gene TRBJ2-3; D not certain. This CDR3 has 12 amino acids. V lost 4 bases and J lost 2, with 4 bases in between. Germline lookup yields CDR1 LNHDA and CDR2 SQIVND (reference sequence). CDR3 loop: CASSSDTDTQYF. The CDR3 DNA follows: TGTGCCAGTAGTAGCGACACAGATACGCAGTATTTT.

V gene TRBV19 combines with J gene TRBJ1-6; 8 bases line up with TRBD1. The CDR3 sequence is 15 residues long. CDR1 LNHDA and CDR2 SQIVND come from the germline V gene (reference sequence). The V and J ends lost 4 bases and 7 bases, in that order; junction bases with no gene match: 6. The CDR3 DNA reads TGTGCCAGTAGTAGGAGGGACAGGCCCAATTCACCCCTCCACTTT. Its protein is CASSRRDRPNSPLHF.

The chain couples TRBV12-3 or TRBV12-4 to TRBJ2-1; D call uncertain. The CDR3 spans 13 residues. The germline V and J ends were trimmed by 4 bases and 6 bases, with 10 bases remaining between them. CDR3 coding DNA: TGTGCCAGCAGTTCCGCTTGGAGCAATGAGCAGTTCTTC. Translation: CASSSAWSNEQFF.

The V call is TRBV5-4, the J call TRBJ1-5; the D gene is possibly TRBD1 (5 bases). Trimming took 4 bases from V and 4 from J, leaving 18 bases between them. CDR3 length: 16 amino acids. Germline CDR1 reads SGHNT; CDR2 reads YYREEE (reference sequence). This CDR3 reads CASSPGGAGPNQPQHF. The CDR3 DNA reads TGTGCCAGCAGCCCTGGGGGAGCGGGCCCTAATCAGCCCCAGCATTTT.

This chain joins TRBV2 and TRBJ2-7, with 10 bases matching TRBD1. With 10 bases clipped from V and 6 bases from J, the junction kept 24 bases outside the gene matches. Germline assignment: CDR1 SNHLY and CDR2 FYNNEI. CDR3 size: 18 residues. The CDR3 is CATKWGQGRSTAESEQYF. The DNA of the CDR3 is TGTGCCACCAAATGGGGACAGGGGCGCTCCACCGCTGAAAGCGAGCAGTACTTC.

This clone was found a few times. The chain links TRBV13 to TRBJ1-3, with TRBD1 matching over 8 bases. The CDR3 totals 14 residues. Trimming at V came to 4 bases and at J to 4 bases, leaving 3 bases not matched to a gene. Germline CDR1 PRHDT, CDR2 FYEKMQ (reference sequence). The CDR3 here is CASSSQGAGNTIYF. The CDR3 nucleotides read TGTGCCAGCAGCTCCCAGGGGGCGGGAAACACCATATATTTT.

This clone has only a few counts. V gene TRBV30 combines with J gene TRBJ1-1; D gene unclear. Trimming stripped 5 bases from V and 2 bases from J, with 18 bases between. Germline CDR1 reads GTSNPN; CDR2 reads SVGIG (reference sequence). The CDR3 is 15 amino acids. The CDR3 bases are TGTGCCTGGGGTCTCGGCAAGGGAGGTAACACTGAAGCTTTCTTT. This gives the protein CAWGLGKGGNTEAFF.

The V and J genes are TRBV7-8 and TRBJ2-5; TRBD2 matches 7 bases. Germline CDR1 is SGHVS and CDR2 is FQNEAQ. This CDR3 is built from 13 residues. The trim removed 6 bases at V and 4 bases at J, leaving 5 bases unmatched. The CDR3 sequence: CASSLLARETQYF. CDR3 DNA sequence: TGTGCCAGCAGTCTACTAGCGAGAGAGACCCAGTACTTC.

The chain carries TRBV19 and TRBJ1-1; D uncertain. V lost 3 bases and J 1 base, leaving 9 bases between the germline ends. This CDR3 has 14 amino acids. Germline V gene lookup returns CDR1 LNHDA and CDR2 SQIVND (reference sequence). Here the CDR3 DNA reads TGTGCCAGTAGTATGCGAGCAGGGAACACTGAAGCTTTCTTT. Its protein is CASSMRAGNTEAFF.

The genes are TRBV20-1 and TRBJ2-7; TRBD2 agrees at 7 bases. Germline values: CDR1 DFQATT, CDR2 SNEGSKA (reference sequence). The CDR3 sequence is 15 residues long. With V trimmed by 3 bases and J by 0 bases, 8 bases remained unmatched. The CDR3 bases are TGCAGTGCTAGTGGGGGGGGGAGCCCCTCCTACGAGCAGTACTTC. Its protein product is CSASGGGSPSYEQYF.

The chain combines TRBV19 with TRBJ2-7, with D perhaps matching TRBD1 (6 bases). Trimming left V 8 bases short and J 2 bases short, with 13 bases between. The germline gives CDR1 LNHDA, CDR2 SQIVND (reference sequence). The CDR3 length is 13 residues. CDR3 sequence: CASSEGGTYEQYF. The CDR3 DNA is TGTGCCAGTTCTGAAGGGGGTACCTACGAGCAGTACTTC.

The rearrangement links TRBV5-1 to TRBJ2-7; tentative D call: TRBD2 (6 bases). CDR1 is SGHRS and CDR2 is YFSETQ in the germline V gene. V lost 3 bases to trimming and J lost 1 base, with 14 bases between them. The CDR3 consists of 15 residues. The CDR3 coding sequence is TGCGCCAGCAGCTGGATCCCGGGAGCTTCCTACGAGCAGTACTTC. It is translated as CASSWIPGASYEQYF.

The chain carries TRBV19 and TRBJ1-1; D unclear. From germline, CDR1 is LNHDA and CDR2 SQIVND (reference sequence). V was pared by 1 base and J by 4 bases, with 13 bases between. This CDR3 spans 15 amino acids. The CDR3 DNA follows: TGTGCCAGTAGTATAGGCACTCCGACTCTCACTGAAGCTTTCTTT. The encoded protein is CASSIGTPTLTEAFF.

V usage is TRBV18 and J usage is TRBJ2-7, with 10 positions matching TRBD1. Trimming took 6 bases from V and 3 from J; bases not matched to a gene: 8. Germline loops: CDR1 KGHSH, CDR2 LQKENI. The CDR3 spans 15 residues. CDR3: CASSGGQGPFYEQYF. DNA of the CDR3: TGTGCCAGCTCGGGGGGACAGGGGCCTTTCTACGAGCAGTACTTC.

The J gene is TRBJ1-1, the V gene TRBV19; 7 nucleotides match TRBD1. CDR3 length: 14 residues. Looked up from germline, CDR1 is LNHDA and CDR2 is SQIVND (reference sequence). After removal of 5 bases from V and 8 bases from J, the junction contained 11 bases not matched to a gene. The CDR3 nucleotides are TGTGCCAGTAGTGTAAAGACAGGGACTCGCGAAGCTTTCTTT. Its protein product is CASSVKTGTREAFF.

The V call is TRBV7-9, the J call TRBJ2-1, with TRBD2 identical over 13 bases. After removal of 5 bases from V and 7 bases from J, the junction contained 8 bases not matched to a gene. This CDR3 has 16 residues. CDR1 is SEHNR, CDR2 FQNEAQ, per germline (reference sequence). This CDR3 is CASSQPGLAGLNEQFF. In DNA, the CDR3 is TGTGCCAGCAGCCAACCGGGACTAGCGGGACTAAATGAGCAGTTCTTC.

The V gene is TRBV27, the J gene TRBJ2-7, with a weak D call TRBD2 (6 bases). This CDR3 region has 14 residues. V lost 8 bases to trimming and J lost 0 bases, with 14 bases between them. The germline gives CDR1 MNHEY, CDR2 SMNVEV (reference sequence). This chain's CDR3 is CASLRLDGSYEQYF. CDR3 DNA sequence: TGTGCCAGCCTTAGACTAGATGGCTCCTACGAGCAGTACTTC.

The gene calls are TRBV11-1 and TRBJ1-2, with no clear D. The germline CDR1 and CDR2 sequences are SGHAT and FQDESV (reference sequence). V shed 5 bases and J shed 11 bases, with 15 bases lying between them. This CDR3 has 12 residues. CDR3 in DNA: TGTGCCAGCAGCGTGTCTGCGGGGTGGTACACCTTC. Amino acids: CASSVSAGWYTF.

The chain combines TRBV5-1 with TRBJ2-1, with a possible D match to TRBD2 (6 bases). The CDR3 has 16 residues. CDR1 and CDR2 from the germline V gene are SGHRS and YFSETQ. V lost 0 bases, J lost 0 bases, and 10 bases lay in between. For the CDR3, the DNA is TGCGCCAGCAGCTTGGAAAACGGGGGCTCCTACAATGAGCAGTTCTTC. This codes for CASSLENGGSYNEQFF.

The V call is TRBV3-1 (or the pseudogene TRBV3-2), the J call TRBJ1-5, with 7 nucleotides matching TRBD1. The CDR3 runs 16 residues. Trimming cost V 1 base and J 4 bases; bases outside gene matches: 7. Per the germline V gene, CDR1 is LGHDT and CDR2 is YNNKEL (reference sequence). CDR3 residues: CASSQAPGQMNQPQHF. The CDR3 nucleotides read TGTGCCAGCAGCCAAGCCCCGGGACAGATGAATCAGCCCCAGCATTTT.